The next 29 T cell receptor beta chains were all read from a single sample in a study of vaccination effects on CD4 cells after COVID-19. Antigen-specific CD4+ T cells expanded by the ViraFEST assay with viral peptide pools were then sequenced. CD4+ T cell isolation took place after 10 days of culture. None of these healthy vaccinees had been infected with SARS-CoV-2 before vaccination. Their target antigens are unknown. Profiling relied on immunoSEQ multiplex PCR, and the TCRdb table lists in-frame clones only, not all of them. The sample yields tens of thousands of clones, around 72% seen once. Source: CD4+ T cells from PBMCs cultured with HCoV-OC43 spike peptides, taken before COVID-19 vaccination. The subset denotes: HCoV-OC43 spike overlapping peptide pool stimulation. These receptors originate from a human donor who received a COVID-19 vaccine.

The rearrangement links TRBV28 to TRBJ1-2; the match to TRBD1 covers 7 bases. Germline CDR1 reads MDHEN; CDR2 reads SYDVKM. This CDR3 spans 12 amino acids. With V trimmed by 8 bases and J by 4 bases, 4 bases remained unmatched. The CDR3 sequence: CASCTGAYGYTF. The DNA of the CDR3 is TGTGCCAGCTGCACAGGGGCCTATGGCTACACCTTC.

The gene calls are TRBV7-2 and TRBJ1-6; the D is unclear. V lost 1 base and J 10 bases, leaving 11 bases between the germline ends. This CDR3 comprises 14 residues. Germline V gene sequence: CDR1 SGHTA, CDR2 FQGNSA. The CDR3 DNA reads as TGTGCCAGCAGCTTAGTTTCCGCCCGGTCACCCCTCCACTTT. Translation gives CASSLVSARSPLHF.

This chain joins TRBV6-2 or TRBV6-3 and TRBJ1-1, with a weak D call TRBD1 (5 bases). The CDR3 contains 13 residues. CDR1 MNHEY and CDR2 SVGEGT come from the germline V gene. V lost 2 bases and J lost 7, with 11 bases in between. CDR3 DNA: TGTGCCAGCAGTTACGTAAGGGGCAGTGAAGCTTTCTTT. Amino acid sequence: CASSYVRGSEAFF.

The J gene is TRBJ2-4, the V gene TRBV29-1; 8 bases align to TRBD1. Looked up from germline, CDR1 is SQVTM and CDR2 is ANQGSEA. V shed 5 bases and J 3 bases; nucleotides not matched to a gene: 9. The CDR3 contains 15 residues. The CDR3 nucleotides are TGCAGCGTTTCGCCGACAGGGGCAGGCAAAAACATTCAGTACTTC. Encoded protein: CSVSPTGAGKNIQYF.

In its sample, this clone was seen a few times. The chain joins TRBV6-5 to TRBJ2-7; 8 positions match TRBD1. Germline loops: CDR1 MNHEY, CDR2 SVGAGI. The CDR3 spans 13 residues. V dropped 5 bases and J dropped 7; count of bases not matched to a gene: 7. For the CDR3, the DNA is TGTGCCAGCAGTCTTGGACAGGGAAGAGAGCAGTACGTC. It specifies CASSLGQGREQYV.

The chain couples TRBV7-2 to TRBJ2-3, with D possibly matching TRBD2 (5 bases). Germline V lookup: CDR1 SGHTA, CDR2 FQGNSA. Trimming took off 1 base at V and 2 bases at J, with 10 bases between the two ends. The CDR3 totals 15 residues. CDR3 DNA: TGTGCCAGCAGCTTAGACGGGATCTCCACAGATACGCAGTATTTT. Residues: CASSLDGISTDTQYF. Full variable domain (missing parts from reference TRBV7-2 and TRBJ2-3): GAGVSQSPSNKVTEKGKDVELRCDPISGHTALYWYRQSLGQGLEFLIYFQGNSAPDKSGLPSDRFSAERTGGSVSTLTIQRTQQEDSAVYLCASSLDGISTDTQYFGPGTRLTVL.

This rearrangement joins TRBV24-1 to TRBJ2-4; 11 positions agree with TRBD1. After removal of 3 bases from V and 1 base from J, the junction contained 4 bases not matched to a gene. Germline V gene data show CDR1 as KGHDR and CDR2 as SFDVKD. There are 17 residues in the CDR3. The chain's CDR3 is CATSDPRDRGAKNIQYF. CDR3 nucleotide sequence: TGTGCCACCAGTGATCCGCGGGACAGGGGGGCCAAAAACATTCAGTACTTC.

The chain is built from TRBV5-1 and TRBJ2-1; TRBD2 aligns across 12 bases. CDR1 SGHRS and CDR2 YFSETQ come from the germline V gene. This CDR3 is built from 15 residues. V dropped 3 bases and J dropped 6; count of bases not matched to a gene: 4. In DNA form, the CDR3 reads TGCGCCAGCAGCTACCTAGCGGGGGGGCCCAATGAGCAGTTCTTC. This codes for CASSYLAGGPNEQFF.

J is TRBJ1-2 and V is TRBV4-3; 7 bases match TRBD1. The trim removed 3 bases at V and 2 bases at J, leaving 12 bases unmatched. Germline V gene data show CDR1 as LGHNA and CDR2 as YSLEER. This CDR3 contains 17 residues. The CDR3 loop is CASSHAIPGQPNYGYTF. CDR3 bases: TGCGCCAGCAGCCACGCCATCCCGGGACAGCCGAACTATGGCTACACCTTC.

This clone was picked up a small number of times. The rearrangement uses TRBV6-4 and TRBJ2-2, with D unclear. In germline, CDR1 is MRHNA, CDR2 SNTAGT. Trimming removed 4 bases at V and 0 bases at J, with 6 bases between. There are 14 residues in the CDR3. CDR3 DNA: TGTGCCAGCAGTGTAGGGCCGAACACCGGGGAGCTGTTTTTT. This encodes CASSVGPNTGELFF.

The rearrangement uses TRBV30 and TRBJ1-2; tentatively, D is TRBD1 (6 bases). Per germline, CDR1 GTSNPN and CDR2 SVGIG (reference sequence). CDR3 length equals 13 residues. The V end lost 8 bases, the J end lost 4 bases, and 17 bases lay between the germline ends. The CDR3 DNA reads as TGTGCCCGCCAGGGGCAGGGGCTCTATGGCTACACCTTC. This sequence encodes CARQGQGLYGYTF.

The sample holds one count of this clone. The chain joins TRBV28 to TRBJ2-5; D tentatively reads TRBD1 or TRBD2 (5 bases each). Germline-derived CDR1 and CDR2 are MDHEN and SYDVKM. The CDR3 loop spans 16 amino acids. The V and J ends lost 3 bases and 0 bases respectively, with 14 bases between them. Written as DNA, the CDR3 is TGTGCCAGCAGTTTTAGGGACGCACCTTACCAAGAGACCCAGTACTTC. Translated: CASSFRDAPYQETQYF.

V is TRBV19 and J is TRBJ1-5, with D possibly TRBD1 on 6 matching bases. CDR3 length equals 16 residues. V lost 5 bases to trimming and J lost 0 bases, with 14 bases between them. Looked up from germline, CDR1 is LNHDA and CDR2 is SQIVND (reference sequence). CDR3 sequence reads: CASSLTGTLSNQPQHF. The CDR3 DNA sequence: TGTGCCAGTAGTTTAACAGGGACCCTTAGCAATCAGCCCCAGCATTTT.

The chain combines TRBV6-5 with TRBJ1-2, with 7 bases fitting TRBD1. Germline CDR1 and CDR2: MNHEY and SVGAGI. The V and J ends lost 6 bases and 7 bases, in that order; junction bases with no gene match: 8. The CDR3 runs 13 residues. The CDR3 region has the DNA TGTGCCAGCAGAAAGACAGGGAAGGGTGGCTACACCTTC. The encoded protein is CASRKTGKGGYTF.

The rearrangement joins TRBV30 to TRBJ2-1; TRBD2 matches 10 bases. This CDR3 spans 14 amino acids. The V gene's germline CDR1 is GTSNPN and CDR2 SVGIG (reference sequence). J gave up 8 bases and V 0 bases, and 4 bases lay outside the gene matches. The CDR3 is CAWSVAGGPYEQFF. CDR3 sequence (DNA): TGTGCCTGGAGTGTAGCGGGGGGGCCGTATGAGCAGTTCTTC.

The CDR3 protein is CASSFVRQGAETQYF. The CDR3 DNA follows: TGCGCCAGCAGCTTCGTACGACAGGGGGCTGAGACCCAGTACTTC. The chain employs TRBV5-1 and TRBJ2-5; 10 bases are shared with TRBD1. Per the germline V gene, CDR1 is SGHRS and CDR2 is YFSETQ. The trim removed 2 bases at V and 5 bases at J, leaving 6 bases unmatched. The CDR3 totals 15 residues.

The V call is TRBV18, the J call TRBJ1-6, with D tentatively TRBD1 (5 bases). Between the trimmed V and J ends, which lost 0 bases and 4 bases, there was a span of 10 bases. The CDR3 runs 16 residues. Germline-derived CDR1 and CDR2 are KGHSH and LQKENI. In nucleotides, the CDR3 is TGTGCCAGCTCACCACCGGGGGGGAATTATAATTCACCCCTCCACTTT. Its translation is CASSPPGGNYNSPLHF.

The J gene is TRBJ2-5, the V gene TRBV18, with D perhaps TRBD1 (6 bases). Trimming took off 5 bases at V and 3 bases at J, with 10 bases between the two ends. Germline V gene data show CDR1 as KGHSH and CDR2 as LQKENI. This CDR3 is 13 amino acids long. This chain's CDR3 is CASSTGQKETQYF. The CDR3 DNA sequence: TGTGCCAGCTCAACCGGACAGAAAGAGACCCAGTACTTC.

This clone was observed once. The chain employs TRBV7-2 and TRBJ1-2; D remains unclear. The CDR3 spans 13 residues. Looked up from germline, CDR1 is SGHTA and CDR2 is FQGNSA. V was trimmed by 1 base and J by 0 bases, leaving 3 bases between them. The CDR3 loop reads CASSLGTNYGYTF. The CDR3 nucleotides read TGTGCCAGCAGCTTAGGAACTAACTATGGCTACACCTTC.

The CDR3 is CASSQTGTSGITDTQYF. The CDR3 DNA reads TGCGCCAGCAGCCAAACCGGGACTAGCGGGATAACAGATACGCAGTATTTT. The V and J genes are TRBV4-1 and TRBJ2-3; 13 bases line up with TRBD2. Germline assignment: CDR1 MGHRA and CDR2 YSYEKL. The CDR3 spans 17 residues. Trimming at V came to 2 bases and at J to 3 bases, leaving 5 bases not matched to a gene.

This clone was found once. The CDR3 nucleotides read TGTGCCAGCTCTCTACAGGGGCCGCCCTCGGATACGCAGTATTTT. It encodes CASSLQGPPSDTQYF. The chain employs TRBV18 and TRBJ2-3; TRBD1 matches 7 bases. Germline-derived CDR1 and CDR2 are KGHSH and LQKENI. The J segment lost 6 bases and the V segment lost 6 bases, leaving 12 bases of the junction unmatched. The CDR3 contains 15 residues.

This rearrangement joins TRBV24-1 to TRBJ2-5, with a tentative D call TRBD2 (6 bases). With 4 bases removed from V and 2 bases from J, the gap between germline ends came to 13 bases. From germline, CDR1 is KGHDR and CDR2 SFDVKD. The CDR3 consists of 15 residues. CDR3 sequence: CATSDPGRGQETQYF. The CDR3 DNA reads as TGTGCCACCAGTGACCCCGGACGGGGGCAAGAGACCCAGTACTTC.

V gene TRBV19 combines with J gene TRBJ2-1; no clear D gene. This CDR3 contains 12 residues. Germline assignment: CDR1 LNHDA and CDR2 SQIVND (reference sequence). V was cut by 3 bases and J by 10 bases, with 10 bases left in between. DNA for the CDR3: TGTGCCAGTAGTATTAGTAGCTCGGAGCAGTTCTTC. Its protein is CASSISSSEQFF. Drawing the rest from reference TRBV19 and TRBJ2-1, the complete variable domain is DGGITQSPKYLFRKEGQNVTLSCEQNLNHDAMYWYRQDPGQGLRLIYYSQIVNDFQKGDIAEGYSVSREKKESFPLTVTSAQKNPTAFYLCASSISSSEQFFGPGTRLTVL.

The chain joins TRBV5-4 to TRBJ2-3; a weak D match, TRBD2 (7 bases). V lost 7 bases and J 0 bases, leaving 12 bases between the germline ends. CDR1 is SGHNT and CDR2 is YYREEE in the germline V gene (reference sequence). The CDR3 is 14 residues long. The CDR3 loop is CASQGGASTDTQYF. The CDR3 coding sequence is TGTGCCAGCCAAGGGGGGGCTAGCACAGATACGCAGTATTTT.

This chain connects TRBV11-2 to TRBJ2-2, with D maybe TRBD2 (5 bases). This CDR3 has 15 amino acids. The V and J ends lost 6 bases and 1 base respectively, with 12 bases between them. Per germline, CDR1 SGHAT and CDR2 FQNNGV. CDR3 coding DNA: TGTGCCAGCAGGATAGCGACTGGGAACACCGGGGAGCTGTTTTTT. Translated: CASRIATGNTGELFF.

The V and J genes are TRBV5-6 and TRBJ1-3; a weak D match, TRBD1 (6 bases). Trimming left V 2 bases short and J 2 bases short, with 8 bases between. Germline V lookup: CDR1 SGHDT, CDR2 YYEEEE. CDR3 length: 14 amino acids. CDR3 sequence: CASSFGDTGNTIYF. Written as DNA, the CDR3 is TGTGCCAGCAGCTTCGGGGACACTGGAAACACCATATATTTT.

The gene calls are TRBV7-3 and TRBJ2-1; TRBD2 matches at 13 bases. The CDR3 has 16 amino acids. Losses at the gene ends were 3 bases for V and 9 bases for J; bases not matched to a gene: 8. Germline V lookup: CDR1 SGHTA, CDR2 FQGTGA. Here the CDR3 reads CASSFTSGGAGGEQFF. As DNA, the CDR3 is TGTGCCAGCAGCTTTACTAGCGGGGGGGCCGGCGGTGAGCAGTTCTTC.

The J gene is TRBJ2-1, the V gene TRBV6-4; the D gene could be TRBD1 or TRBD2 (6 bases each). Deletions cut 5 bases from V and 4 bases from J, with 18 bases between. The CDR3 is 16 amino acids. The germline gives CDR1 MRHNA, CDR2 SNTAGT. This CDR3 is CASSPLHRGVYNEQFF. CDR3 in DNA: TGTGCCAGCAGTCCACTCCATAGGGGGGTTTACAATGAGCAGTTCTTC.

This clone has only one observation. This chain's CDR3 is CSVDLGQGETQYF. As DNA, the CDR3 is TGCAGCGTTGACTTGGGGCAGGGAGAGACCCAGTACTTC. V and J are TRBV29-1 and TRBJ2-5, with D maybe TRBD1 (5 bases). V lost 3 bases and J lost 4, with 12 bases in between. The CDR3 runs 13 residues. Germline loops: CDR1 SQVTM, CDR2 ANQGSEA.